Sequencing of this T cell receptor beta chain was carried out in a study of blood T cell repertoires in COVID-19. Across the whole study: Whether acute or convalescent, the COVID-19 samples came from the United States, Italy and Spain. In each case, the material was cDNA or gDNA derived from T cells, B-cell-depleted T cells, or PBMCs.

Germline CDR1 reads SGHRS; CDR2 reads YFSETQ. With 4 bases clipped from V and 4 bases from J, the junction kept 7 bases outside the gene matches. CDR3 length: 14 residues. Methods used by the authors: The assay estimated nucleated cells by amplifying reference gene primers. Repertoires were generated with immunoSEQ multiplex PCR, while TCRdb's copy carries only in-frame clones and drops some. That table gives V, J and clone size, and the DNA gave D and trimming. Found here are tens of thousands of clones, around four fifths of them singletons; the top ten hold 36%. The TCR originated in a man between 65 and 80 years old with acute or convalescent COVID-19. The chain combines TRBV5-1 with TRBJ1-1; 7 bases are shared with TRBD1. Sequencing input: peripheral blood. The CDR3 here is CASSSRQGGTEAFF. CDR3 sequence (DNA): TGCGCCAGCAGCAGCCGACAGGGTGGCACTGAAGCTTTCTTT. Looking up the rest from reference TRBV5-1 and TRBJ1-1 gives the full variable domain: KAGVTQTPRYLIKTRGQQVTLSCSPISGHRSVSWYQQTPGQGLQFLFEYFSETQRNKGNFPGRFSGRQFSNSRSEMNVSTLELGDSALYLCASSSRQGGTEAFFGQGTRLTVV.